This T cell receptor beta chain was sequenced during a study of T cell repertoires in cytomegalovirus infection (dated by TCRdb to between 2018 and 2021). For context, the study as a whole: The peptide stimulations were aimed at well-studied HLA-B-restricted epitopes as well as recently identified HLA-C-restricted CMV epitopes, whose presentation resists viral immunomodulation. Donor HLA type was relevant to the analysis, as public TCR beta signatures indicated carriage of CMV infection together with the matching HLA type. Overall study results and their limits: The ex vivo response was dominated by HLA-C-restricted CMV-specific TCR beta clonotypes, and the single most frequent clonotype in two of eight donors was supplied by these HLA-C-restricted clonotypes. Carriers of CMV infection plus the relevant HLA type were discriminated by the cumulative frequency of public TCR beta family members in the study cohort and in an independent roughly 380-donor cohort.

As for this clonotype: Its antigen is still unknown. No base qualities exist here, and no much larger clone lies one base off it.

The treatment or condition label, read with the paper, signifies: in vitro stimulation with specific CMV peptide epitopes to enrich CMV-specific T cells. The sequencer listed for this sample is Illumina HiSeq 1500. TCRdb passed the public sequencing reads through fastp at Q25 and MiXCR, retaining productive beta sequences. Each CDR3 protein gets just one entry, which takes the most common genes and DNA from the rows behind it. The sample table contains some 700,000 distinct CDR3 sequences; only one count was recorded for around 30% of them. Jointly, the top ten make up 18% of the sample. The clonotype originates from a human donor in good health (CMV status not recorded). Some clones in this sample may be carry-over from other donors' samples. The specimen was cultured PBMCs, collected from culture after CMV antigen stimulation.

CDR3 reads: CAWSPDKFSNQPQHF. In nucleotide form, the sequence is TGTGCCTGGAGTCCGGACAAGTTTAGCAATCAGCCCCAGCATTTT. Recombination linked TRBV30 to TRBJ1-5; TRBD1 is a weak D gene call, 5 bases matching. The CDR3 has 15 amino acids, counting the end cysteine and phenylalanine. Only the CDR3 part of the read is kept: 45 bases, read in frame from the first base. V sheds 2 bases and J sheds 0 bases, leaving 11 bases between their ends. From a lookup of the germline V gene (reference sequence), CDR1 and CDR2 are GTSNPN and SVGIG.